This TCR beta chain appears in the sequencing data of a study of blood T cell repertoires in COVID-19. At the level of the study: In each case, the material was cDNA or gDNA derived from T cells, B-cell-depleted T cells, or PBMCs.

Authors' methods: The assay estimated nucleated cells by amplifying reference gene primers. Libraries were prepared by immunoSEQ multiplex PCR; TCRdb keeps only in-frame clonotypes and omits some of them. D and trimming come from the DNA, and the V and J calls and clone size come from that table. In the table there are around 260,000 clones, about 81% of which are singletons. Germline loops: CDR1 SEHNR, CDR2 FQNEAQ (reference sequence). CDR3 length: 10 residues. Trimming removed 7 bases from V and 2 bases from J, with 3 bases in between. Everyone who took part was roughly 18 to 100 years old, and they came from 24 US areas. Cohorts were determined from participant-reported clinical history.

This clonotype was sampled from a man aged 25-45 years with acute COVID-19. Sequencing was performed on PBMCs or T cells enriched from blood (not recorded which). The J gene is TRBJ2-7, the V gene TRBV7-9; D call uncertain. The CDR3 sequence is CASNTYEQYV. CDR3 nucleotides: TGTGCCAGCAACACCTACGAGCAGTACGTC.